This T cell receptor beta chain was obtained from a study of radiotherapy plus CTLA-4 blockade in lung cancer. Study overall: With 25% to 40% of patients having disease control, objective responses were seen in approximately 18%. Study results and limitations: Radiotherapy plus ipilimumab was followed by expansion in blood of tumor-derived TCR clones. Reports state that early shifts in blood T cell clones, with interferon-beta, best predicted response.

CDR1 and CDR2 from the germline V gene are LNHNV and YYDKDF (reference sequence). V was shortened by 3 bases and J by 8 bases, with 13 bases between the two germline ends. The CDR3 totals 14 residues. Patients in the study, people with chemo-refractory metastatic non-small-cell lung cancer, received focal radiation plus ipilimumab CTLA-4 blockade. Of note for this clone: Antigen specificity is unknown.

Sequencing used immunoSEQ multiplex PCR; TCRdb keeps in-frame clones, though not all of them. Altogether 40,000 to 55,000 clones are present, about 86% being singletons, with the ten largest covering roughly 17%. The gene calls are TRBV15 and TRBJ1-4; D may be TRBD1 (5 bases). Here the sequenced sample was peripheral blood, taken from a patient treated with radiotherapy plus ipilimumab. The sequence came from a human donor with non-small cell lung cancer that progressed on radiotherapy plus ipilimumab. Some clones in this sample may be carry-over from other donors' samples. In nucleotides, the CDR3 is TGTGCCACCAGCAGGGGGAGGGGTGGGGAAAAACTGTTTTTT. Translation gives CATSRGRGGEKLFF.